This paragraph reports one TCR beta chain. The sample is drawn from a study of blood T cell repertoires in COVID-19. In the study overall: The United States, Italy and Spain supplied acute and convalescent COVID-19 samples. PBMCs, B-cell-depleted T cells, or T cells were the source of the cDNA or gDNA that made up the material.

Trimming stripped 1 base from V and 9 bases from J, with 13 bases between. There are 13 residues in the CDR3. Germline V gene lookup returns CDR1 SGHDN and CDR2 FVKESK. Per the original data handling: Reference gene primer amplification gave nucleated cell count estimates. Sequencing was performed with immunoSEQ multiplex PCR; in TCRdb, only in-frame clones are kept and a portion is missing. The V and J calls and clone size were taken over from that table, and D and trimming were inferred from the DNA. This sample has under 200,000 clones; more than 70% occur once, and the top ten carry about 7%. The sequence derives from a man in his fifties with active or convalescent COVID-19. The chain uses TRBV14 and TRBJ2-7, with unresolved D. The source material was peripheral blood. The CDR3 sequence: CASSQVLRVGQYF. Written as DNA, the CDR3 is TGTGCCAGCAGCCAAGTTTTACGGGTTGGGCAGTACTTC.